The present entry profiles one TCR beta chain with its context. This clonotype was recorded many times. Its antigen is not yet known. Base quality data are lacking; no much larger clone is found one base away. From the cysteine up to the phenylalanine, the CDR3 has a length of 18 residues. Only the CDR3 portion is preserved as DNA: 54 bases, with reading frame beginning at the first base. V trim: 6 bases; J trim: 3 bases; unmatched bases: 11. TCR beta VDJ combination and CDR3 sequence profiling used genomic DNA as the template. An Illumina HiSeq 2000 was the platform used for TCR repertoire sequencing. Concerning the study's data processing: TRBV/TRBJ rearrangement plots, CDR3 size and DJ length profiles, and Simpson's diversity index were used to evaluate the repertoires. The most abundant DNA sequence in the deep sequencing data was taken as the immunodominant clone. CDR3 amino acid sequences were checked for sharing between subjects and were compared against published repertoires and the VDJdb database. In TCRdb, the public reads were trimmed at Q25 with fastp and aligned with MiXCR, with productive beta chains retained. Entries that share a CDR3 protein sequence are merged under the most common genes and DNA. TCRdb, rather than the study authors, made the V and J calls. This sample holds under 350,000 distinct CDR3 sequences; around three fifths were observed only once. Of the sample, under 1.5% is held by the ten largest clones.

These data come from a study of CD8+CD57+ T cells in acquired aplastic anemia (dated by TCRdb to the late 2010s). Background for the entire study: DNA extracted from sorted CD4+ and CD8+ cells had a mean of about 3.3 ug, with a range of roughly 0.19 to 27.4 ug. CD8+CD57+ expansion was defined as a frequency above the mean frequency observed in healthy subjects.

Patients chosen for sequencing had shown expansion of CD8+CD57+ cells by flow cytometry. All patients had severe acquired aplastic anemia diagnosed by International Study of Aplastic Anemia and Agranulocytosis and Camitta criteria. At the time blood was sampled, none of the patients had received any therapy. In the study, sorted CD4+ and CD8+ blood T cells from patients with severe aplastic anemia and from healthy subjects underwent deep sequencing of TCR repertoires. Patients were enrolled under clinicaltrials.gov protocols 00001620, 01623167, 00001397, 00071045, 00081523 and 00961064 in the USA. Ficoll-Paque density gradient centrifugation was used to isolate peripheral blood mononuclear cells. Before DNA was extracted, CD4+ and CD8+ T cells were sorted using either FACS or magnetic beads. Here is what the overall study found, with its caveats: Over 25 CD8+ CDR3 sequences were found in both patients and controls but appeared to be highly expressed in patients and within the immunodominant clones of the patients. No significant difference in CD8+ Simpson's diversity was found between patients and healthy controls (P=0.060).

This receptor was obtained from a human donor with aplastic anemia. What was sequenced was sorted CD4+, CD8+, or CD8+CD57+ T cells (not recorded which) from PBMCs. The V and J segments used are TRBV12-3 or TRBV12-4 and TRBJ2-1; TRBD2 agrees with 13 junctional bases. The sequence in DNA is TGTGCCAGCAGAGGACTAGCGGGAGTGCCCTCCTTCTACAATGAGCAGTTCTTC. This translates into CASRGLAGVPSFYNEQFF.